Following are 9 T cell receptor beta chains from one sample sequenced in a study of blood T cell repertoires in COVID-19. TCRdb keeps only in-frame clones here, not all; method: immunoSEQ multiplex PCR. The table has roughly 160,000 clones, around 80% seen once. Sequencing was performed on PBMCs or T cells enriched from blood (not recorded which). The receptors shown here come from a woman in her sixties or seventies who had recovered from COVID-19.

This clone was seen a single time. This chain links TRBV7-3 with TRBJ2-5; a possible D gene is TRBD2 (6 bases). The CDR3 is 14 residues long. CDR1 is SGHTA, CDR2 FQGTGA, per germline. V lost 4 bases, J lost 1 base, and 10 bases lay in between. CDR3 loop: CASSSTSSQETQYF. The CDR3 DNA is TGTGCCAGCAGCTCCACTAGCTCCCAAGAGACCCAGTACTTC.

V and J are TRBV4-1 and TRBJ1-1; the D is unclear. The CDR3 covers 15 residues. Trimming removed 1 base from V and 0 bases from J, with 9 bases in between. In germline, CDR1 is MGHRA, CDR2 YSYEKL. CDR3 sequence reads: CASSQASLMNTEAFF. The CDR3 coding sequence is TGCGCCAGCAGCCAAGCCTCCCTTATGAACACTGAAGCTTTCTTT.

This sequence joins TRBV5-1 and TRBJ1-2; 8 bases are shared with TRBD1. V lost 1 base, J lost 7 bases, and 6 bases stayed unmatched. Looked up from germline, CDR1 is SGHRS and CDR2 is YFSETQ. The CDR3 loop spans 14 amino acids. The CDR3 DNA reads as TGCGCCAGCAGCTTGCTACAGGGGGAAGGTGGCTACACCTTC. It encodes CASSLLQGEGGYTF.

The CDR3 DNA reads TGTGCCAGCAGTTTTACAGGCGGAAATGAGCAGTTCTTC. It is translated as CASSFTGGNEQFF. This sequence joins TRBV28 and TRBJ2-1; D is possibly TRBD1 (5 bases). The CDR3 runs 13 residues. Between the trimmed V and J ends, which lost 3 bases and 7 bases, there was a span of 10 bases. Germline V gene sequence: CDR1 MDHEN, CDR2 SYDVKM.

This clone has only one observation. The chain recombines TRBV5-1 with TRBJ2-7; tentative D call: TRBD2 (6 bases). Germline assignment: CDR1 SGHRS and CDR2 YFSETQ. V shed 2 bases and J shed 4 bases, with 13 bases lying between them. This CDR3 contains 14 residues. The CDR3 nucleotides read TGCGCCAGCAGCTTCGATGGAGGGAAATACGAGCAGTACTTC. This codes for CASSFDGGKYEQYF.

The V and J genes are TRBV11-3 and TRBJ2-2; D call uncertain. The germline V gene has CDR1 SGHNT and CDR2 YENEEA. V lost 1 base to trimming and J lost 3 bases, with 6 bases between them. This CDR3 has 14 amino acids. The CDR3 reads CASSLGSDTGELFF. In nucleotides, the CDR3 is TGTGCCAGCAGCTTAGGTTCAGACACCGGGGAGCTGTTTTTT.

The genes are TRBV18 and TRBJ2-5, with D uncertain. The CDR3 is 13 amino acids. Trimming removed 8 bases at V and 7 bases at J, with 17 bases between. Germline V gene lookup returns CDR1 KGHSH and CDR2 LQKENI. The CDR3 spells CASLPGQEGTQYF. DNA of the CDR3: TGTGCCAGCCTACCAGGTCAAGAAGGGACCCAGTACTTC.

The rearrangement uses TRBV9 and TRBJ2-7; D call uncertain. Germline assignment: CDR1 SGDLS and CDR2 YYNGEE. This CDR3 has 15 amino acids. The V end was cut by 4 bases, the J end by 0 bases, with 14 bases between. The CDR3 sequence: CASSPTVGSSYEQYF. In nucleotides, the CDR3 is TGTGCCAGCAGCCCTACCGTGGGCAGCTCCTACGAGCAGTACTTC.

This clone was detected a few times. The DNA for the CDR3 is TGCGCCAGCAGTCCAGGGCGACTGAACTATAATTCACCCCTCCACTTT. Its translation: CASSPGRLNYNSPLHF. V usage is TRBV23-1 and J usage is TRBJ1-6, with D maybe TRBD1 (5 bases). TRBV23-1 is sorted into the ORF group, with uncertain function. V was cut by 4 bases and J by 3 bases, with 13 bases left in between. This CDR3 contains 16 residues.